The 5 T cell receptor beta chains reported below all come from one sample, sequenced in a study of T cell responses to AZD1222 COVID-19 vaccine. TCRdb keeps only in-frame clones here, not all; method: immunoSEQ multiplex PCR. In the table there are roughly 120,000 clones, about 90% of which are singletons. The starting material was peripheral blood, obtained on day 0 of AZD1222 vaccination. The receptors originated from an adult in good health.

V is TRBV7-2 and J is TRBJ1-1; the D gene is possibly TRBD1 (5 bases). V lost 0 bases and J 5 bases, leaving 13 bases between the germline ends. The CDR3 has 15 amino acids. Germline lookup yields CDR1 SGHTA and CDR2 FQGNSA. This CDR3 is CASSLAGARGTEAFF. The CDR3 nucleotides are TGTGCCAGCAGCTTAGCAGGGGCGCGGGGAACTGAAGCTTTCTTT. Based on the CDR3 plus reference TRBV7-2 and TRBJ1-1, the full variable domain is GAGVSQSPSNKVTEKGKDVELRCDPISGHTALYWYRQSLGQGLEFLIYFQGNSAPDKSGLPSDRFSAERTGGSVSTLTIQRTQQEDSAVYLCASSLAGARGTEAFFGQGTRLTVV.

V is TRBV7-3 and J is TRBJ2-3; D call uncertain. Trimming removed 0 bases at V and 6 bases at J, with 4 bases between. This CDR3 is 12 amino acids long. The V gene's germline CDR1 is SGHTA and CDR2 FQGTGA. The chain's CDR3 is CASSLTGDTQYF. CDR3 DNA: TGTGCCAGCAGCTTAACAGGGGATACGCAGTATTTT.

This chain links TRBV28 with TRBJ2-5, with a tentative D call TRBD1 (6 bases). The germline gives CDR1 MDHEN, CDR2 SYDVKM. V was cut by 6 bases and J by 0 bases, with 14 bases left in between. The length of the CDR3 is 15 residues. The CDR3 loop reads CASSRPDRYQETQYF. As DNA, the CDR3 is TGTGCCAGCAGCCGACCCGACAGGTACCAAGAGACCCAGTACTTC.

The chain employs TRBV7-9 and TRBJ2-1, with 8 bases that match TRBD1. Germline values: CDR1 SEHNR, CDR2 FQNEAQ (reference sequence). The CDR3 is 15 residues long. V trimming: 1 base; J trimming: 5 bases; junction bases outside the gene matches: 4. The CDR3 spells CASSLGNRGDNEQFF. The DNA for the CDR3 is TGTGCCAGCAGCTTAGGCAACAGGGGGGACAATGAGCAGTTCTTC.

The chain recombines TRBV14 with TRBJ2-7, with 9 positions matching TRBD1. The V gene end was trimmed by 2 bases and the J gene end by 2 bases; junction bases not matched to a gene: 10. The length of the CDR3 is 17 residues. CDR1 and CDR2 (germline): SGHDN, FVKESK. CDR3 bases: TGTGCCAGCAGCCAAAACGACAGGGGGAGAATCCCCTACGAGCAGTACTTC. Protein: CASSQNDRGRIPYEQYF.